One and the same sample provided the 7 T cell receptor beta chains below, sequenced in a study of technical replicates of blood from several donors. Sequenced by immunoSEQ multiplex PCR; TCRdb stores in-frame clones only, minus some. This table has roughly 87,000 clones, 91% appearing once. Sequenced input: T cells isolated from PBMCs. Source of these receptors: a human donor in good health.

The gene calls are TRBV7-3 and TRBJ2-7; 9 bases are shared with TRBD1. This CDR3 has 14 amino acids. J lost 5 bases, V lost 3 bases, and 5 bases had no gene match. Germline CDR1 and CDR2: SGHTA and FQGTGA. CDR3 in amino acids: CASSLTGTGNEQYF. For the CDR3, the DNA is TGTGCCAGCAGCTTGACCGGGACAGGGAACGAGCAGTACTTC.

The chain links TRBV2 to TRBJ1-1; TRBD1 might be the D (5 bases). With 9 bases removed from V and 0 bases from J, the gap between germline ends came to 17 bases. The germline V gene has CDR1 SNHLY and CDR2 FYNNEI. The CDR3 runs to 15 residues. DNA for the CDR3: TGTGCCAGTACAACCCCCCAGGGATTGAACACTGAAGCTTTCTTT. Translated, it gives CASTTPQGLNTEAFF.

The V and J genes are TRBV28 and TRBJ1-5, with D possibly being TRBD1 (6 bases). Per germline, CDR1 MDHEN and CDR2 SYDVKM. V lost 6 bases to trimming and J lost 4 bases, with 25 bases between them. The CDR3 is 18 amino acids. The CDR3: CASSSFVFGQRINQPQHF. The CDR3 DNA is TGTGCCAGCAGCTCATTTGTTTTCGGACAGCGAATAAATCAGCCCCAGCATTTT.

The V gene is TRBV29-1, the J gene TRBJ1-2; 9 bases are shared with TRBD1. The V and J ends lost 5 bases and 3 bases, in that order; junction bases with no gene match: 7. There are 14 residues in the CDR3. The germline gives CDR1 SQVTM, CDR2 ANQGSEA. CDR3 loop: CSVQMTGGDYGYTF. The CDR3 coding sequence is TGCAGCGTTCAAATGACAGGGGGGGACTATGGCTACACCTTC.

The chain links TRBV18 to TRBJ2-2; 8 bases map to TRBD1. Germline values: CDR1 KGHSH, CDR2 LQKENI. The CDR3 spans 13 residues. Trimming cost V 11 bases and J 2 bases; bases outside gene matches: 4. The CDR3 sequence: CAGQGQNTGELFF. The DNA of the CDR3 is TGTGCCGGACAGGGACAAAACACCGGGGAGCTGTTTTTT.

The chain links TRBV29-1 to TRBJ2-7; 11 nucleotides match TRBD2. CDR1 SQVTM and CDR2 ANQGSEA come from the germline V gene. After removal of 7 bases from V and 3 bases from J, the junction contained 5 bases not matched to a gene. The CDR3 is 13 amino acids. CDR3 coding DNA: TGCAGCGCCCAAGGGACTAGCGGCTACGAGCAGTACTTC. It specifies CSAQGTSGYEQYF.

The chain employs TRBV19 and TRBJ2-3; a possible D gene is TRBD2 (6 bases). There are 15 residues in the CDR3. V was clipped by 6 bases and J by 1 base, with 14 bases between them. From germline, CDR1 is LNHDA and CDR2 SQIVND (reference sequence). CDR3 DNA: TGTGCCAGTAGAGCCCGGGCTAGCGGCACAGATACGCAGTATTTT. Protein: CASRARASGTDTQYF. The whole variable domain, filled in from reference TRBV19 and TRBJ2-3, reads DGGITQSPKYLFRKEGQNVTLSCEQNLNHDAMYWYRQDPGQGLRLIYYSQIVNDFQKGDIAEGYSVSREKKESFPLTVTSAQKNPTAFYLCASRARASGTDTQYFGPGTRLTVL.